This note documents a single TCR beta chain sequence. The germline V gene encodes CDR1 SGHRS and CDR2 YFSETQ. The CDR3 extends over 17 amino acids. V lost 7 bases, J lost 11 bases, and 20 bases stayed unmatched. This entry comes from a study of blood T cell repertoires in COVID-19. Data came from immunoSEQ multiplex PCR; TCRdb stores just in-frame clones and leaves some out. Found here are around 220,000 clones, 82% of them singletons; the top ten hold more than 4.5%. This clonotype originated in a woman older than 75 with active or convalescent COVID-19. This chain uses TRBV5-1 with TRBJ2-1; 11 bases are shared with TRBD2. Sequenced: peripheral blood. In nucleotides, the CDR3 is TGCGCCAGCTCCGGGGGCTCACTAGCGGGGGTCGAGGATCAGCAGTTCTTC. Protein: CASSGGSLAGVEDQQFF.